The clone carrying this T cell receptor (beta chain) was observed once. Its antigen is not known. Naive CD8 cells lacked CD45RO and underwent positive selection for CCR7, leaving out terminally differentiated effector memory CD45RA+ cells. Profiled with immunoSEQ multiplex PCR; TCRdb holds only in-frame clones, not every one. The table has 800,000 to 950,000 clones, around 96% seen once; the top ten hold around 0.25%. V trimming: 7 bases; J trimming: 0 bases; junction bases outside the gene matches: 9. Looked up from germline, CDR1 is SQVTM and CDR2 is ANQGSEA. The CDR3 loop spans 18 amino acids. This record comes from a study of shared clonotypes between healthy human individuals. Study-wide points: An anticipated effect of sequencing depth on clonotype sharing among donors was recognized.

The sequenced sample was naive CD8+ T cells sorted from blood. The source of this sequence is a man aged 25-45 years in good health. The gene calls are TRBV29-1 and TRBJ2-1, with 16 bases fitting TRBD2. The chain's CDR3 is CSAAPGLAGGSSYNEQFF. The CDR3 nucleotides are TGCAGCGCTGCACCGGGACTAGCGGGGGGGAGCTCCTACAATGAGCAGTTCTTC.